Detailed here is one T cell receptor beta chain. Next came a second PCR, run for roughly 7 to 12 cycles, which used a sample-barcoded 5' primer along with a J-beta primer mix. From the 5' RACE reads, TCRdb called clonotypes with MiXCR, one entry per CDR3 protein. The data hold 600,000 to 1,000,000 distinct CDR3 sequences, with roughly 60% observed a single time. These data are taken from a study of blood T cells in healthy people across ages. The CDR3 consists of 17 residues. Looked up from germline, CDR1 is MNHNY and CDR2 is SVGAGI (reference sequence). V lost 2 bases, J lost 3 bases, and 10 bases stayed unmatched.

Specimen: blood. The V gene is TRBV6-6, the J gene TRBJ2-7; 10 bases line up with TRBD2. This clonotype was sampled from a man under 40 in good health. In nucleotides, the CDR3 is TGTGCCAGCAGTTACGGAGCAGGCGGGACTAGCGTCTACGAGCAGTACTTC. It translates to CASSYGAGGTSVYEQYF.